A single sample is the source of the 16 T cell receptor beta chains below, sequenced in a study of blood T cells in healthy people across ages (dated by TCRdb to the mid-2010s). Libraries were constructed by 5' RACE. The instrument given in TCRdb is Illumina HiSeq 2500. A second PCR of about 6 to 12 cycles was performed with a sample-barcoded 5' primer and a J-beta primer mix. The raw public reads went through TCRdb reprocessing: fastp at Q25, MiXCR clone calling, in-frame beta chains kept. When rows share a CDR3 protein, they turn into one entry using the most common DNA and genes. The sample table lists about 1,600,000 distinct CDR3 sequences, around two fifths of them with a count of one. Approximately 7.9% of the sample rests with the top ten. Input material: blood. The receptors derive from a woman in her late teens or twenties in good health.

The V and J genes are TRBV12-3 or TRBV12-4 and TRBJ2-1; 14 positions match TRBD2. The DNA end is a closer match to TRBJ2-7, so the J assignment may be wrong. The CDR3 is 17 residues long. The CDR3 spells CASRGAGTSGSYNEQYF. CDR3 coding DNA: TGTGCCAGCAGGGGCGCCGGGACTAGCGGGAGTTACAATGAGCAGTACTTC.

This clonotype was recorded once. Its ends do not fully match the called genes, so a read error is possible. V gene TRBV25-1 combines with J gene TRBJ1-6, with D perhaps TRBD1 (5 bases). The germline gives CDR1 MGHDK, CDR2 SYGVNS. The CDR3 has 15 amino acids. The CDR3 sequence: CASSEDSSYNSPLPF. The CDR3 DNA is TGTGCCAGCAGTGAAGACAGCTCCTATAATTCACCCCTCCCCTTT.

A few counts support this clonotype. The J gene is TRBJ2-1, the V gene TRBV10-3, with 11 bases lining up with TRBD2. Germline CDR1 reads ENHRY; CDR2 reads SYGVKD. The J segment lost 9 bases and the V segment lost 3 bases, leaving 10 bases of the junction unmatched. The CDR3 is 16 residues long. As DNA, the CDR3 is TGTGCCATCAGTGAAGGGGTAGCGGGAGGGCCGGGTGAGCAGTTCTTC. Its protein is CAISEGVAGGPGEQFF.

V and J are TRBV3-1 and TRBJ1-2, with unresolved D. The CDR3 is made up of 12 amino acids. Germline-derived CDR1 and CDR2 are LGHDT and YNNKEL (reference sequence). The germline V and J ends were trimmed by 4 bases and 7 bases, with 10 bases remaining between them. CDR3 sequence (DNA): TGTGCCAGCAGCCCCCGAGGGCGTGGCTACACCTTC. Residues: CASSPRGRGYTF.

This rearrangement joins TRBV5-1 to TRBJ2-5, with 8 nucleotides matching TRBD2. With 0 bases clipped from V and 5 bases from J, the junction kept 9 bases outside the gene matches. CDR1 is SGHRS and CDR2 is YFSETQ in the germline V gene. The CDR3 is 16 residues long. The CDR3 sequence is CASSLGTSLSGETQYF. The CDR3 DNA follows: TGCGCCAGCAGCTTGGGGACTAGCCTCTCGGGGGAGACCCAGTACTTC.

This chain's CDR3 is CASSYKLAVNYNEQFF. For the CDR3, the DNA is TGTGCCAGCAGTTACAAACTAGCGGTAAACTACAATGAGCAGTTCTTC. The rearrangement links TRBV6-6 to TRBJ2-1; 8 nucleotides align to TRBD2. CDR3 length: 16 amino acids. Germline V lookup: CDR1 MNHNY, CDR2 SVGAGI (reference sequence). The junction had 6 bases not matched to a gene; V was cut back by 2 bases and J by 3 bases.

The table lists this clonotype with a few counts. V gene TRBV27 combines with J gene TRBJ1-1; D might be TRBD1 (5 bases). This CDR3 comprises 11 residues. The V end lost 8 bases, the J end lost 4 bases, and 8 bases lay between the germline ends. The germline V gene encodes CDR1 MNHEY and CDR2 SMNVEV (reference sequence). CDR3 loop: CASWQGTEAFF. The CDR3, as DNA: TGTGCCAGCTGGCAGGGCACTGAAGCTTTCTTT.

This clonotype was seen more than once but under ten times. The CDR3 DNA follows: TGTGCCAGCACGCCAAGCGGGGAAGAGACCCAGTACTTC. This translates into CASTPSGEETQYF. The genes are TRBV7-9 and TRBJ2-7; 7 bases map to TRBD2. The J call could be wrong; TRBJ2-5 is a better fit for the DNA end. Per germline, CDR1 SEHNR and CDR2 FQNEAQ (reference sequence). The CDR3 is 13 amino acids.

J is TRBJ2-7 and V is TRBV13; D is possibly TRBD2 (5 bases). From germline, CDR1 is PRHDT and CDR2 FYEKMQ (reference sequence). Trimming shortened V by 5 bases and J by 3 bases, and 8 bases separated the two germline ends. CDR3 size: 12 residues. The CDR3 here is CASSILDYEQYF. The CDR3 DNA reads as TGTGCCAGCAGCATACTAGACTACGAGCAGTACTTC.

The rearrangement uses TRBV5-1 and TRBJ2-1; tentatively, D is TRBD1 (7 bases). CDR1 and CDR2 from the germline V gene are SGHRS and YFSETQ. This CDR3 has 14 residues. Trimming left V 7 bases short and J 5 bases short, with 16 bases between. The CDR3 DNA reads as TGCGCCAGCGCGGCAGGGGGGCCCCACAATGAGCAGTTCTTC. Translated: CASAAGGPHNEQFF.

The sample holds many counts of this clonotype. This chain connects TRBV12-3 or TRBV12-4 to TRBJ1-1, with D unclear. Trimming left V 2 bases short and J 5 bases short, with 9 bases between. The CDR3 consists of 13 residues. The CDR3 DNA sequence: TGTGCCAGCAGTTTAAGGAGCAAAACTGAAGCTTTCTTT. Translated, it gives CASSLRSKTEAFF.

The V and J genes are TRBV14 and TRBJ1-1; 10 positions match TRBD1. J lost 2 bases, V lost 6 bases, and 18 bases had no gene match. The length of the CDR3 is 19 residues. Germline V gene sequence: CDR1 SGHDN, CDR2 FVKESK. The CDR3 here is CASSPRQGAWTLRNTEAFF. CDR3 DNA: TGTGCCAGCAGTCCTCGACAGGGGGCTTGGACATTGAGAAACACTGAAGCTTTCTTT.

The chain joins TRBV20-1 to TRBJ2-3, with D possibly being TRBD2 (6 bases). Germline V lookup: CDR1 DFQATT, CDR2 SNEGSKA (reference sequence). Between the trimmed V and J ends, which lost 5 bases and 4 bases, there was a span of 16 bases. The CDR3 runs 14 residues. This CDR3 is CSAPSRGGADTQYF. The CDR3 DNA reads TGCAGTGCTCCTTCTAGGGGAGGAGCAGATACGCAGTATTTT.

The rearrangement links TRBV6-5 to TRBJ2-7; 7 bases are a match to TRBD2. The V and J ends lost 4 bases and 9 bases, in that order; junction bases with no gene match: 3. CDR1 and CDR2 (germline): MNHEY, SVGAGI. CDR3 length: 11 residues. The CDR3 is CASSSREGQYF. The CDR3 DNA follows: TGTGCCAGCAGTTCGAGGGAGGGGCAGTACTTC.

V gene TRBV29-1 combines with J gene TRBJ2-7; 9 nucleotides line up with TRBD2. The germline V gene encodes CDR1 SQVTM and CDR2 ANQGSEA. The CDR3 sequence is 14 residues long. V dropped 5 bases and J dropped 7; count of bases not matched to a gene: 12. CDR3 sequence reads: CSVLRGGLYNEQYF. DNA for the CDR3: TGCAGCGTTTTGCGGGGGGGCCTCTACAATGAGCAGTACTTC.

Only a few counts were recorded for this clonotype. V and J are TRBV27 and TRBJ1-5, with D tentatively TRBD1 (5 bases). The ends were cut back, 6 bases at V and 5 bases at J, with 17 bases in the middle. Per the germline V gene, CDR1 is MNHEY and CDR2 is SMNVEV (reference sequence). The CDR3 loop spans 15 amino acids. DNA for the CDR3: TGTGCCAGCAGGCTACCCGACAGCCTGTATCAGCCCCAGCATTTT. Its protein is CASRLPDSLYQPQHF.